The clone carrying this T cell receptor beta chain was seen at least ten times. Its antigen remains unknown. This entry belongs to a study of breast tumors, draining lymph nodes, adjacent tissues. The CDR3 extends over 14 amino acids. CDR1 and CDR2 (germline): SGHNT, YYREEE (reference sequence). The V end lost 3 bases, the J end lost 6 bases, and 14 bases lay between the germline ends. In TCRdb, the multiplex PCR reads were re-called with MiXCR into one record per CDR3 protein. Among some 38,000 distinct CDR3 sequences listed, 35% to 40% were seen once. Findings and caveats of the study: Tumor repertoires ranked between lymph nodes and nontumor tissue in diversity, with V and J gene preferences. Tumor T cell lymph node origin was a supported hypothesis, not proven.

The TCR sequence derives from a female donor with breast cancer. Some clones in this sample may be carry-over from other donors' samples. This sequence joins TRBV5-4 and TRBJ2-3; unclear D gene. Material: breast tumor tissue. The CDR3 protein is CASSSNTAGDTQYF. CDR3 coding DNA: TGTGCCAGCAGCTCTAACACCGCCGGGGATACGCAGTATTTT.